The clone carrying this T cell receptor (beta chain) was detected only a few times. The antigen is unknown. The CDR3 spans 16 residues. The entry originates in a study of siplizumab effects on memory and regulatory T cells. Using a few donor pairs, the authors sequenced unstimulated naive, memory, effector memory and TEMRA subsets. Assay used: immunoSEQ multiplex PCR; TCRdb lists only in-frame clones, some missing. The data hold 55,000 to 80,000 clones, with 79% observed a single time. Study-wide points: The alloresponse seemed to draw substantially on naive T cells, which appeared more diverse than memory cells. The drug siplizumab significantly decreased the alloreactive sequences that could be traced to unstimulated CD4+ memory cells. Of the proliferating CD4+ or CD8+ clones, roughly 75-96% lacked a naive or memory phenotype that could be assigned.

The sequencing input was memory CD4+ T cells sorted from blood. The chain has TRBV21-1 and TRBJ1-3. TRBV21-1 is deemed a pseudogene. This receptor was taken from a human donor in good health. In nucleotides, the CDR3 is TGTGCCAGCAGCAAAAACCGATTAACCTCTGGAAACACCATATATTTT. It codes for CASSKNRLTSGNTIYF.